One sample yielded the 32 T cell receptor beta chains listed below, sequenced in a study of T cell responses to AZD1222 COVID-19 vaccine. The protocol was immunoSEQ multiplex PCR, while the TCRdb copy is restricted to in-frame clones and leaves out a portion. Of roughly 180,000 clones listed, about 91% are singletons. The input for sequencing was peripheral blood, taken on day 0 of AZD1222 vaccination. These receptors came from an adult in good health.

The J gene is TRBJ1-1, the V gene TRBV28, with 10 bases fitting TRBD1. Looked up from germline, CDR1 is MDHEN and CDR2 is SYDVKM. CDR3 length equals 16 residues. V lost 4 bases to trimming and J lost 4 bases; unmatched junction nucleotides: 9. The CDR3 protein is CASSSYWGQGSTEAFF. CDR3 coding DNA: TGTGCCAGCAGTTCGTATTGGGGACAGGGGAGCACTGAAGCTTTCTTT.

This rearrangement joins TRBV29-1 to TRBJ1-1; no clear D gene. This CDR3 has 13 amino acids. CDR1 is SQVTM, CDR2 ANQGSEA, per germline. Between the trimmed V and J ends, which lost 4 bases and 3 bases, there was a span of 12 bases. CDR3 loop: CSVVFFEDTEAFF. In DNA, the CDR3 is TGCAGCGTTGTTTTTTTTGAGGACACTGAAGCTTTCTTT. The full variable domain, with the rest looked up from reference TRBV29-1 and TRBJ1-1, is SAVISQKPSRDICQRGTSLTIQCQVDSQVTMMFWYRQQPGQSLTLIATANQGSEATYESGFVIDKFPISRPNLTFSTLTVSNMSPEDSSIYLCSVVFFEDTEAFFGQGTRLTVV.

The V call is TRBV27, the J call TRBJ2-1; TRBD1 matches 8 bases. V lost 5 bases, J lost 4 bases, and 7 bases stayed unmatched. Per germline, CDR1 MNHEY and CDR2 SMNVEV (reference sequence). The CDR3 has 15 residues. The CDR3 reads CASSHNRGLYNEQFF. Written as DNA, the CDR3 is TGTGCCAGCAGTCACAACAGGGGGTTATACAATGAGCAGTTCTTC.

This chain uses TRBV9 with TRBJ1-6; 7 bases line up with TRBD1. The CDR3 spans 14 residues. Germline V lookup: CDR1 SGDLS, CDR2 YYNGEE. After removal of 4 bases from V and 7 bases from J, the junction contained 5 bases not matched to a gene. Here the CDR3 DNA reads TGTGCCAGCAGCCCCGGGACAGAAAATTCACCCCTCCACTTT. Translation gives CASSPGTENSPLHF.

The V gene is TRBV21-1, the J gene TRBJ1-1; TRBD1 is the table's D call, not checked against the DNA. TRBV21-1 is an annotated pseudogene. The CDR3 has 17 amino acids. CDR3 loop: CASSKESDSRIGTEAFF. DNA for the CDR3: TGTGCCAGCAGCAAAGAGAGCGACAGTAGGATTGGCACTGAAGCTTTCTTT.

The chain uses TRBV27 and TRBJ1-5; tentatively, D is TRBD1 (6 bases). Germline V gene sequence: CDR1 MNHEY, CDR2 SMNVEV (reference sequence). V was clipped by 6 bases and J by 4 bases, with 13 bases between them. The CDR3 loop spans 14 amino acids. The CDR3 sequence is CASRYQGSNQPQHF. As DNA, the CDR3 is TGTGCCAGCAGATACCAGGGGTCGAATCAGCCCCAGCATTTT.

This chain links TRBV4-3 with TRBJ1-1; D is unresolved. V dropped 3 bases and J dropped 0 bases, with 5 bases sitting between them. The CDR3 runs to 13 residues. Germline V gene data show CDR1 as LGHNA and CDR2 as YSLEER. The CDR3 coding sequence is TGCGCCAGCAGCCAGCAGATGAACACTGAAGCTTTCTTT. It is translated as CASSQQMNTEAFF.

The J gene is TRBJ2-5, the V gene TRBV27, with 7 nucleotides matching TRBD2. The junction had 18 bases not matched to a gene; V was cut back by 6 bases and J by 5 bases. CDR1 is MNHEY, CDR2 SMNVEV, per germline (reference sequence). There are 17 residues in the CDR3. The CDR3 nucleotides read TGTGCCAGCAGGGGAACCGGGACTACCGTAACTAGCGAGACCCAGTACTTC. This codes for CASRGTGTTVTSETQYF.

This clone was counted a single time. The V call is TRBV5-4, the J call TRBJ1-5; no firm D call. This CDR3 spans 13 amino acids. The V end was cut by 4 bases, the J end by 6 bases, with 11 bases between. The germline gives CDR1 SGHNT, CDR2 YYREEE (reference sequence). Here the CDR3 reads CASSPGGFQPQHF. The CDR3 bases are TGTGCCAGCAGCCCCGGCGGGTTTCAGCCCCAGCATTTT.

The rearrangement uses TRBV6-5 and TRBJ1-1; a weak D match, TRBD1 (6 bases). In germline, CDR1 is MNHEY, CDR2 SVGAGI. The V end lost 0 bases, the J end lost 7 bases, and 18 bases lay between the germline ends. The CDR3 loop spans 16 amino acids. CDR3 sequence (DNA): TGTGCCAGCAGTTACTCGAGGAGGGGGGATCAGATTGAAGCTTTCTTT. Residues: CASSYSRRGDQIEAFF.

V gene TRBV28 combines with J gene TRBJ1-2; maybe TRBD1 (5 bases). Trimming took off 2 bases at V and 6 bases at J, with 7 bases between the two ends. The CDR3 sequence is 12 residues long. From germline, CDR1 is MDHEN and CDR2 SYDVKM. The CDR3 sequence: CASSLEGDGYTF. The CDR3 DNA is TGTGCCAGCAGTTTAGAAGGGGATGGCTACACCTTC.

CDR3: CASSSDPGGYEQYF. The DNA for the CDR3 is TGTGCCAGCAGCTCAGACCCAGGGGGCTACGAGCAGTACTTC. The V call is TRBV7-2, the J call TRBJ2-7, with 7 bases aligning to TRBD1. Germline V lookup: CDR1 SGHTA, CDR2 FQGNSA. The CDR3 spans 14 residues. After removal of 4 bases from V and 3 bases from J, the junction contained 6 bases not matched to a gene.

Comments on this clone: Other DNA sequences of this sample code for an identical CDR3. The chain employs TRBV18 and TRBJ2-3; D not certain. The CDR3 is made up of 13 amino acids. Trimming shortened V by 2 bases and J by 2 bases, and 5 bases separated the two germline ends. The V gene's germline CDR1 is KGHSH and CDR2 LQKENI. The CDR3 nucleotides read TGTGCCAGCTCACCAGGATCCACAGATACGCAGTATTTT. Translation gives CASSPGSTDTQYF.

The rearrangement links TRBV19 to TRBJ1-1; D is uncertain. The CDR3 spans 15 residues. The V end was cut by 5 bases, the J end by 2 bases, with 15 bases between. CDR1 LNHDA and CDR2 SQIVND come from the germline V gene (reference sequence). The CDR3 is CASSPSRQTNTEAFF. The CDR3 nucleotides are TGTGCCAGTAGTCCCTCGAGGCAGACTAACACTGAAGCTTTCTTT. Full variable domain (missing parts from reference TRBV19 and TRBJ1-1): DGGITQSPKYLFRKEGQNVTLSCEQNLNHDAMYWYRQDPGQGLRLIYYSQIVNDFQKGDIAEGYSVSREKKESFPLTVTSAQKNPTAFYLCASSPSRQTNTEAFFGQGTRLTVV.

This rearrangement joins TRBV19 to TRBJ1-5; D is unresolved. Germline V gives CDR1 LNHDA, CDR2 SQIVND (reference sequence). V lost 11 bases and J 0 bases, leaving 17 bases between the germline ends. The CDR3 is made up of 15 amino acids. The CDR3 nucleotides are TGTGCCGCCGGCCGAGCAGTTTATAGCAATCAGCCCCAGCATTTT. This codes for CAAGRAVYSNQPQHF. Full variable domain (missing parts from reference TRBV19 and TRBJ1-5): DGGITQSPKYLFRKEGQNVTLSCEQNLNHDAMYWYRQDPGQGLRLIYYSQIVNDFQKGDIAEGYSVSREKKESFPLTVTSAQKNPTAFYLCAAGRAVYSNQPQHFGDGTRLSIL.

The rearrangement links TRBV19 to TRBJ1-5, with 10 bases matching TRBD1. The CDR3 length is 14 residues. V lost 7 bases to trimming and J lost 2 bases; unmatched junction nucleotides: 2. The germline V gene has CDR1 LNHDA and CDR2 SQIVND (reference sequence). For the CDR3, the DNA is TGTGCCAGTACCGGGACAGGGGGCAATCAGCCCCAGCATTTT. Translation gives CASTGTGGNQPQHF.

The chain is built from TRBV10-1 and TRBJ2-1; 12 bases fit TRBD2. J lost 9 bases, V lost 5 bases, and 8 bases had no gene match. Germline values: CDR1 WNHNN, CDR2 SYGVQD (reference sequence). CDR3 size: 15 residues. Here the CDR3 reads CASSHSSGRAGEQFF. Written as DNA, the CDR3 is TGCGCCAGCAGTCACTCTAGCGGGAGGGCGGGTGAGCAGTTCTTC.

The gene calls are TRBV19 and TRBJ1-4, with D maybe TRBD1 (6 bases). Germline V gene lookup returns CDR1 LNHDA and CDR2 SQIVND (reference sequence). Trimming pared 7 bases from V and 4 bases from J, leaving 13 bases between. The length of the CDR3 is 14 residues. The CDR3 sequence: CASMSQGLNEKLFF. CDR3 coding DNA: TGTGCCAGTATGAGTCAGGGGCTTAATGAAAAACTGTTTTTT.

The chain employs TRBV6-1 and TRBJ1-5; D call uncertain. V lost 1 base and J lost 0, with 4 bases in between. Germline V gene data show CDR1 as MNHNS and CDR2 as SASEGT. This CDR3 has 14 amino acids. The CDR3 DNA sequence: TGTGCCAGCAGTGAAGACAGTAGCAATCAGCCCCAGCATTTT. Its protein product is CASSEDSSNQPQHF.

This chain joins TRBV19 and TRBJ2-7, with 8 positions matching TRBD1. The CDR3 extends over 14 amino acids. Germline V gene lookup returns CDR1 LNHDA and CDR2 SQIVND (reference sequence). J lost 3 bases, V lost 3 bases, and 4 bases had no gene match. In DNA, the CDR3 is TGTGCCAGTAGTATCCCGGGACAGGTCTACGAGCAGTACTTC. Translated, it gives CASSIPGQVYEQYF.

The chain couples TRBV7-2 to TRBJ2-7, with D maybe TRBD1 (7 bases). V was shortened by 3 bases and J by 4 bases, with 13 bases between the two germline ends. The CDR3 spans 14 residues. From germline, CDR1 is SGHTA and CDR2 FQGNSA. CDR3 DNA sequence: TGTGCCAGCAGCTTTCCAGGGGGGTTGTACGAGCAGTACTTC. It specifies CASSFPGGLYEQYF. Full variable domain (rest looked up from reference TRBV7-2 and TRBJ2-7): GAGVSQSPSNKVTEKGKDVELRCDPISGHTALYWYRQSLGQGLEFLIYFQGNSAPDKSGLPSDRFSAERTGGSVSTLTIQRTQQEDSAVYLCASSFPGGLYEQYFGPGTRLTVT.

The rearrangement uses TRBV24-1 and TRBJ2-2; D might be TRBD1 (6 bases). The germline CDR1 and CDR2 sequences are KGHDR and SFDVKD. The CDR3 spans 16 residues. Trimming took off 4 bases at V and 2 bases at J, with 13 bases between the two ends. The CDR3 nucleotides read TGTGCCACCAGTGAATCCGGGACACCTAACACCGGGGAGCTGTTTTTT. As protein: CATSESGTPNTGELFF.

The genes are TRBV6-6 and TRBJ2-4, with a weak D call TRBD2 (5 bases). CDR1 is MNHNY, CDR2 SVGAGI, per germline (reference sequence). With 6 bases removed from V and 2 bases from J, the gap between germline ends came to 14 bases. CDR3 size: 15 residues. The CDR3 loop is CASRDYLGTKNIQYF. The CDR3 coding sequence is TGTGCCAGCAGAGACTACCTGGGGACCAAAAACATTCAGTACTTC.

The CDR3: CARSFSNPGGRGTGNTIYF. The CDR3 DNA reads TGTGCCAGAAGCTTTTCGAATCCGGGTGGAAGGGGAACAGGAAACACCATATATTTT. The rearrangement uses TRBV5-3 and TRBJ1-3, with D perhaps matching TRBD1 (5 bases). TRBV5-3 is an ORF, and what it does is uncertain. The CDR3 covers 19 residues. V gave up 2 bases and J gave up 4 bases, with 25 bases separating them.

The chain has TRBV6-5 and TRBJ1-2; no reliable D call. Germline V gives CDR1 MNHEY, CDR2 SVGAGI. The CDR3 contains 11 residues. The germline V and J ends were trimmed by 9 bases and 4 bases, with 9 bases remaining between them. The chain's CDR3 is CASSWGYGYTF. In nucleotides, the CDR3 is TGTGCCAGTTCCTGGGGCTATGGCTACACCTTC.

In this sample, this clone turned up a few times. V is TRBV25-1 and J is TRBJ2-5; 7 positions match TRBD2. Germline V gives CDR1 MGHDK, CDR2 SYGVNS. The CDR3 covers 14 residues. J was trimmed by 6 bases and V by 6 bases; bases with no gene match: 10. The CDR3 reads CASSISGTIQTQYF. CDR3 DNA sequence: TGTGCCAGCAGCATCAGCGGGACGATACAGACCCAGTACTTC.

The chain has TRBV21-1 and TRBJ2-7. TRBV21-1 is termed a pseudogene. The CDR3 totals 11 residues. The CDR3 DNA reads as TGTGCCAGCAGCAAATTTTACGAGCAGTACTTC. Protein product: CASSKFYEQYF.

The chain is built from TRBV19 and TRBJ2-3; D may match TRBD1 or TRBD2 (5 bases each). This CDR3 has 16 amino acids. Trimming took off 1 base at V and 0 bases at J, with 11 bases between the two ends. In germline, CDR1 is LNHDA, CDR2 SQIVND (reference sequence). Here the CDR3 reads CASSIGGNPSTDTQYF. The CDR3 coding sequence is TGTGCCAGTAGTATAGGGGGGAATCCTAGCACAGATACGCAGTATTTT.

This clone was picked up one time. The chain couples TRBV6-5 to TRBJ1-1, with D possibly TRBD1 on 5 matching bases. The V end lost 0 bases, the J end lost 11 bases, and 13 bases lay between the germline ends. The CDR3 is 13 amino acids. Germline-derived CDR1 and CDR2 are MNHEY and SVGAGI. CDR3 protein: CASSYSRDPGAFF. DNA for the CDR3: TGTGCCAGCAGTTACTCGAGGGACCCCGGGGCTTTCTTT.

The rearrangement uses TRBV4-2 and TRBJ1-2; D may be TRBD1 (5 bases). The V end lost 2 bases, the J end lost 4 bases, and 14 bases lay between the germline ends. The CDR3 is 15 residues long. Germline V gene sequence: CDR1 LGHNA, CDR2 YNFKEQ. The CDR3 DNA is TGTGCCAGCAGCCAACTTACCGGGACCTTCTATGGCTACACCTTC. Protein: CASSQLTGTFYGYTF.

The rearrangement uses TRBV28 and TRBJ1-4; weak D call: TRBD1 (5 bases). The CDR3 loop spans 14 amino acids. Trimming left V 6 bases short and J 7 bases short, with 15 bases between. The germline V gene has CDR1 MDHEN and CDR2 SYDVKM. The CDR3 is CASRTSGSAEKLFF. The CDR3 DNA sequence: TGTGCCAGCAGAACTTCAGGGTCCGCTGAAAAACTGTTTTTT.

The chain employs TRBV28 and TRBJ2-7, with D uncertain. The CDR3 covers 12 residues. Germline lookup yields CDR1 MDHEN and CDR2 SYDVKM. V lost 9 bases and J 2 bases, leaving 11 bases between the germline ends. CDR3 coding DNA: TGTGCCAGTTATGGCTATACCTACGAGCAGTACTTC. Residues: CASYGYTYEQYF. Full variable domain (rest looked up from reference TRBV28 and TRBJ2-7): DVKVTQSSRYLVKRTGEKVFLECVQDMDHENMFWYRQDPGLGLRLIYFSYDVKMKEKGDIPEGYSVSREKKERFSLILESASTNQTSMYLCASYGYTYEQYFGPGTRLTVT.